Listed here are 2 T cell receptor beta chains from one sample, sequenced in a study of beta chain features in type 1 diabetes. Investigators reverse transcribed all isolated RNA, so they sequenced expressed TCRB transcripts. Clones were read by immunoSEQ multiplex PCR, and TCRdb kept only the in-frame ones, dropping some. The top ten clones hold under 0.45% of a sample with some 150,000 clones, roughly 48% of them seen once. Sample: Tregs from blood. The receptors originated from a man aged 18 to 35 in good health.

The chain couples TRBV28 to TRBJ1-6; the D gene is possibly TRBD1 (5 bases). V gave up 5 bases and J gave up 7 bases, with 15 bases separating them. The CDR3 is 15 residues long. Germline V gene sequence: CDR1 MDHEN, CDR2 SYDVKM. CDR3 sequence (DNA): TGTGCCAGCAGTCACAGTGGGGCTCGGAATTCACCCCTCCACTTT. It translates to CASSHSGARNSPLHF.

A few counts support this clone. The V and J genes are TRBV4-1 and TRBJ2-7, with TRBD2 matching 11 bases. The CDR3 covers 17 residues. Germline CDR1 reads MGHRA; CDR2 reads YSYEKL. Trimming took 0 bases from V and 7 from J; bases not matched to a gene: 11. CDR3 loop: CASSQDLGTSGPWEQYF. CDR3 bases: TGCGCCAGCAGCCAAGATCTCGGGACTAGCGGTCCGTGGGAGCAGTACTTC.